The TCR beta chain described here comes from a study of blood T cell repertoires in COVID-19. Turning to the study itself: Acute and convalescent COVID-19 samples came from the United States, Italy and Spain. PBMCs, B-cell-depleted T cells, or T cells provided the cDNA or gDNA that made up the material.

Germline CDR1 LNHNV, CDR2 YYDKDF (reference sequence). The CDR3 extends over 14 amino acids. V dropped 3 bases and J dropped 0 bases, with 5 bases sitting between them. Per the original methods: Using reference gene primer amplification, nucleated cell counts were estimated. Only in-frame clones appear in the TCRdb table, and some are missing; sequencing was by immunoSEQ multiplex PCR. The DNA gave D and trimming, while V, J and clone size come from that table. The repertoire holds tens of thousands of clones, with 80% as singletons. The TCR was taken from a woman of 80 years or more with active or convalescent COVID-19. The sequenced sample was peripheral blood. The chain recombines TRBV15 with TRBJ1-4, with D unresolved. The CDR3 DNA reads TGTGCCACCAGCAGCTTATCAACTAATGAAAAACTGTTTTTT. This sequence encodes CATSSLSTNEKLFF.